This T cell receptor beta chain was sequenced during a study of blood T cells in healthy people across ages. Worth noting for this clonotype: The antigen is undetermined.

The authors ran a second PCR of roughly 7 to 11 cycles using a sample-barcoded 5' primer and a J-beta primer mix. TCRdb processed the 5' RACE reads anew with MiXCR; each CDR3 protein has one entry. Of about 1.1 million distinct CDR3 sequences in the sample, 35% to 45% are singletons; the top ten hold 13%. CDR1 MDHEN and CDR2 SYDVKM come from the germline V gene. Trimming shortened V by 3 bases and J by 1 base, and 13 bases separated the two germline ends. The CDR3 covers 15 residues. Findings and caveats of the study: A roughly linear fall in TCR beta diversity per million T cells was seen with increasing age. There were more naive CD4+ cells and higher diversity in long-lived donors than in aged donors. Unknown CMV status may confound age-related changes in expanded clones.

The rearrangement uses TRBV28 and TRBJ2-7; D gene uncertain. This clonotype originated in a young man in good health. The sample taken for sequencing was blood. In DNA form, the CDR3 reads TGTGCCAGCAGTTTTGGGCAGGCAAGTTCCTACGAGCAGTACTTC. It encodes CASSFGQASSYEQYF. Complete variable domain (other parts from reference TRBV28 and TRBJ2-7): DVKVTQSSRYLVKRTGEKVFLECVQDMDHENMFWYRQDPGLGLRLIYFSYDVKMKEKGDIPEGYSVSREKKERFSLILESASTNQTSMYLCASSFGQASSYEQYFGPGTRLTVT.